This T cell receptor beta chain comes out of a study of beta chain features in type 1 diabetes. Concerning this clone: Its antigen remains unidentified.

CDR1 and CDR2 from the germline V gene are MNHEY and SVGAGI. The V and J ends lost 6 bases and 2 bases, in that order; junction bases with no gene match: 7. CDR3 size: 14 residues. What was sequenced were expressed TCRB transcripts, since all of the isolated RNA had been reverse transcribed. Some clones are missing from TCRdb's copy, which holds only in-frame ones; the method was immunoSEQ multiplex PCR. The sample records 300,000 or so clones, 13% to 15% being singletons. Study-wide findings and caveats: Researchers reported that naive, central memory and Treg TCRB repertoires appeared more similar in patients than in healthy donors. An over-representation of cells with high TCR expression could result from cDNA sequencing. Within each of all four CD4+ subsets, Type 1 diabetes patients had TCRB CDR3s that were moderately but significantly shorter.

This clonotype originated in a man aged 25 to 45 with type 1 diabetes. The chain joins TRBV6-5 to TRBJ2-7; TRBD1 matches 7 bases. The sequenced material came from naive CD4+ T cells from blood. The DNA for the CDR3 is TGTGCCAGCAGGACAGACAGGGCGACCTACGAGCAGTACTTC. Protein: CASRTDRATYEQYF.